This T cell receptor (beta chain) stems from a study of T cell repertoires in cytomegalovirus infection. The overall study: Public TCR beta signatures indicated both CMV infection and matching HLA type. Findings and caveats of the study: Clonotypes of TCR beta that were HLA-C-restricted and CMV-specific dominated the ex vivo response.

On this clonotype: Its antigen remains unidentified. A much more abundant neighbour one base away suggests this may be a read error.

In TCRdb, the reads were re-called with MiXCR into one record per CDR3 protein. The data show fewer than 85,000 distinct CDR3 sequences, just under 4% seen once. The V gene's germline CDR1 is SGHVS and CDR2 FQNEAQ. The CDR3 totals 15 residues. The sequence was obtained from a human donor in good health (CMV status not recorded). Some clones in this sample may be carry-over from other donors' samples. Material for sequencing was PBMCs. This chain joins TRBV7-8 and TRBJ1-5; a possible D gene is TRBD1 (5 bases). The CDR3 reads CASSLGVGGNQAQHF. In nucleotides, the CDR3 is TGTGCCAGCAGCTTAGGGGTGGGGGGAAATCAGGCCCAGCATTTT.